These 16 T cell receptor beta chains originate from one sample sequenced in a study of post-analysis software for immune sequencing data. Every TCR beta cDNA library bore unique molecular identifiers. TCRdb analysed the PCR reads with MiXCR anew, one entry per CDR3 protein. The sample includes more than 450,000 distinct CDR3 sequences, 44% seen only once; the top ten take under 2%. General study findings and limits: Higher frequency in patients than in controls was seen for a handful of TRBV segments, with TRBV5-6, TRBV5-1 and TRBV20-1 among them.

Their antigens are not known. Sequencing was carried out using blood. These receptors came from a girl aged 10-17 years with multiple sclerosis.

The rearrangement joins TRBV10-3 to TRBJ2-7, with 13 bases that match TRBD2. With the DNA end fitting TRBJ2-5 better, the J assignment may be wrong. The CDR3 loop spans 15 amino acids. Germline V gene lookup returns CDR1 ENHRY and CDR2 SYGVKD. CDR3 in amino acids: CAISDGTSGIGTQYF. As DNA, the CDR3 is TGTGCCATCAGTGATGGGACTAGCGGGATTGGGACCCAGTACTTC.

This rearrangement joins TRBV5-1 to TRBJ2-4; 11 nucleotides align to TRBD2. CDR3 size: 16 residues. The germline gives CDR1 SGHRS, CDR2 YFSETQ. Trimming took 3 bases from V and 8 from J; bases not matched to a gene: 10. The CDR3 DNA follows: TGCGCCAGCAGCTCGGAGGGACTAGCGGTATCGGACATTCAGTACTTC. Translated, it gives CASSSEGLAVSDIQYF.

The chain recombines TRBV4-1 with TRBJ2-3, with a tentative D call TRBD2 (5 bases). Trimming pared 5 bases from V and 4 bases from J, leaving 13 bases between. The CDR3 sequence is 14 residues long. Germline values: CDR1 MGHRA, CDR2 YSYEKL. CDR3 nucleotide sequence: TGCGCCAGCAGCAGGGAGTGGCTAGCAGATACGCAGTATTTT. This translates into CASSREWLADTQYF.

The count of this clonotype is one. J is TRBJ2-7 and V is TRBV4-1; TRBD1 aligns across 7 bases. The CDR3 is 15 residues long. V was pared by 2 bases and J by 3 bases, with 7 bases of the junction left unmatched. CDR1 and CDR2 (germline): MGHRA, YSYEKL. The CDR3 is CASSQLTGSGYEQYF. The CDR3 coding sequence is TGCGCCAGCAGCCAACTGACAGGGAGTGGCTACGAGCAGTACTTC.

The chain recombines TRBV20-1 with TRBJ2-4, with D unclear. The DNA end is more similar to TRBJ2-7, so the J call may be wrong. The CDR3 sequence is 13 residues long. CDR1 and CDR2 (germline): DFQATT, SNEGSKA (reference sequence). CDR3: CSARRQGMGEQYF. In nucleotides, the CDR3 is TGCAGTGCTAGAAGGCAAGGCATGGGCGAGCAGTACTTC.

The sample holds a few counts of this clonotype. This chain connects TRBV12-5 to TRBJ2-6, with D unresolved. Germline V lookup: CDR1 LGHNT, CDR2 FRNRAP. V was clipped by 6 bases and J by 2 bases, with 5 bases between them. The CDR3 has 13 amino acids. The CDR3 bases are TGTGCTAGTGGCTCCCCTGGGGCCAACGTCCTGACTTTC. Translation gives CASGSPGANVLTF.

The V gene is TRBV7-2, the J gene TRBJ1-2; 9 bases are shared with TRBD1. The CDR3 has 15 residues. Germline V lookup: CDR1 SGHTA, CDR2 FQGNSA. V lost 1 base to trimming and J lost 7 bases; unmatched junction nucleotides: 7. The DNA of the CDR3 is TGTGCCAGCAGCTTAGATCCGGGACAGGGTACTGGCTACACCTTC. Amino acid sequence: CASSLDPGQGTGYTF. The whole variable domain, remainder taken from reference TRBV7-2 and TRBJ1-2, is GAGVSQSPSNKVTEKGKDVELRCDPISGHTALYWYRQSLGQGLEFLIYFQGNSAPDKSGLPSDRFSAERTGGSVSTLTIQRTQQEDSAVYLCASSLDPGQGTGYTFGSGTRLTVV.

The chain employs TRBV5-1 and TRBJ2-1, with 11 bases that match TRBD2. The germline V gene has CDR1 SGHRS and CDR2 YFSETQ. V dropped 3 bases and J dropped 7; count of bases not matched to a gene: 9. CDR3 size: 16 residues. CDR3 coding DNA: TGCGCCAGCAGCTCCTTAGCGGGAGGGGCGTGGAATGAGCAGTTCTTC. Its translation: CASSSLAGGAWNEQFF.

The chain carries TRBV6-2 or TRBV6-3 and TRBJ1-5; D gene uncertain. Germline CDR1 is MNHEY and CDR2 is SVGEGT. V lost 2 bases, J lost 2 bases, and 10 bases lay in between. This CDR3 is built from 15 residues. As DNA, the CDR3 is TGTGCCAGCAGTTACGCCGGTAGAGGCAATCAGCCCCAGCATTTT. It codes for CASSYAGRGNQPQHF.

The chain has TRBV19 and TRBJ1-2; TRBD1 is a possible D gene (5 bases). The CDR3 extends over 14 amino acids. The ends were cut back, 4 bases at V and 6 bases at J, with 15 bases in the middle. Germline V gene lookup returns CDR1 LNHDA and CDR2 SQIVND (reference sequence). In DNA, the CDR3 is TGTGCCAGTAGTACAAACCGGGGGATCAATGGCTACACCTTC. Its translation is CASSTNRGINGYTF.

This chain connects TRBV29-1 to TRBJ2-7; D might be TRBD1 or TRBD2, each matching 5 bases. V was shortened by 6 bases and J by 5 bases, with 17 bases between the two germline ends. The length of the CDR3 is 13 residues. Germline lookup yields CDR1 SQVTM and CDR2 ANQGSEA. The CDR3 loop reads CSVAVRQGHEQYF. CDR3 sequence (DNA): TGCAGCGTGGCCGTTCGGCAGGGACACGAGCAGTACTTC.

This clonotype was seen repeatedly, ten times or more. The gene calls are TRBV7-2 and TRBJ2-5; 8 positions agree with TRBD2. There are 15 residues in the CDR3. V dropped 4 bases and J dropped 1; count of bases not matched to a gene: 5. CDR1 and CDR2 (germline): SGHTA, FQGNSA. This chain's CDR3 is CASSWGTSGQETQYF. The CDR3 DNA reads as TGTGCCAGCAGCTGGGGTACTAGCGGCCAAGAGACCCAGTACTTC.

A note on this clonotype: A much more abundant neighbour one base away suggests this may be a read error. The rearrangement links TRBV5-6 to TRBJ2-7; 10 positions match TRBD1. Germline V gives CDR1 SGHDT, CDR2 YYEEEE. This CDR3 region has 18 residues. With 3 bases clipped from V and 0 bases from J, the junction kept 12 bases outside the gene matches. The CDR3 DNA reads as TGTGCCAGCAGCTCCGAGGACAGGGGGATCACGGGCTCCTACGAGCAGTACTTC. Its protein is CASSSEDRGITGSYEQYF.

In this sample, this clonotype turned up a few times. The CDR3 region is CASSLSSGEGDTQYF. The CDR3 DNA is TGTGCCAGCAGTTTGTCTTCAGGGGAAGGAGATACGCAGTATTTT. The J gene is TRBJ2-3, the V gene TRBV27; D may be TRBD1 (6 bases). V was shortened by 3 bases and J by 5 bases, with 15 bases between the two germline ends. The CDR3 totals 15 residues. Germline-derived CDR1 and CDR2 are MNHEY and SMNVEV (reference sequence).

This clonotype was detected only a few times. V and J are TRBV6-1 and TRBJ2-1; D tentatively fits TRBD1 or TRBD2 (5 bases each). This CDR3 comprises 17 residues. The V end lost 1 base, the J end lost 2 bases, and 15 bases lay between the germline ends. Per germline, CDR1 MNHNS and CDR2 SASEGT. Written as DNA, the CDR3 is TGTGCCAGCAGTGAAGTGATTGTGGGGACCCCCTACAATGAGCAGTTCTTC. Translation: CASSEVIVGTPYNEQFF.

The CDR3 reads CASSYSNTGTVLNYGYTF. DNA of the CDR3: TGTGCCAGCAGTTACTCGAACACTGGGACGGTACTAAACTATGGCTACACCTTC. The genes are TRBV6-5 and TRBJ1-2; D may be TRBD1 (5 bases). Germline CDR1 MNHEY, CDR2 SVGAGI. The length of the CDR3 is 18 residues. Deletions cut 0 bases from V and 2 bases from J, with 19 bases between.